This TCR beta chain was retrieved from a study of OX40 agonist ivuxolimab in advanced cancers. For the study at large: Six ivuxolimab dose levels, 0.01 to 10 mg/kg, were given intravenously every 2 weeks. Partial responses occurred in three patients (one hepatocellular carcinoma, two cutaneous melanoma). Patients receiving dose escalation had hepatocellular carcinoma, melanoma, renal cell or head and neck cancer. The dose-escalation cohort was over 65% male, with a mean age of 60 years, ranging about 23 to 90.

Profiled with immunoSEQ multiplex PCR; TCRdb holds only in-frame clones, not every one. Of 78,000 or so clones listed, 80% to 95% are singletons. Germline CDR1 SGHDN, CDR2 FVKESK. V dropped 4 bases and J dropped 5; count of bases not matched to a gene: 10. The CDR3 is 15 residues long. The sequences come from CD4+ or CD8+ T cells sorted from blood, collected in a trial of the OX40 agonist ivuxolimab. The origin of this receptor is an adult with an advanced solid tumor such as melanoma, head and neck, liver or kidney cancer. The chain has TRBV14 and TRBJ1-1; 7 bases line up with TRBD1. In nucleotides, the CDR3 is TGTGCCAGCAGCCTATATCACAGGGGATGGACTGAAGCTTTCTTT. It yields the protein CASSLYHRGWTEAFF.